This T cell receptor (beta chain) was profiled in a study of siplizumab effects on memory and regulatory T cells. Study outcomes and limitations: Unstimulated subset assignment was obtained for only a minor fraction of alloreactive clones. Alloreactive sequences that could be traced to unstimulated CD4+ memory cells showed a significant reduction under siplizumab. Assignment of a naive or memory phenotype failed for roughly 75-95% of the proliferating CD4+ or CD8+ clones.

V lost 0 bases to trimming and J lost 0 bases, with 9 bases between them. Germline CDR1 MGHRA, CDR2 YSYEKL. The CDR3 is 15 residues long. The data were produced by immunoSEQ multiplex PCR, yet TCRdb's version contains in-frame clones alone and is incomplete. The table records about 100,000 clones, roughly 91% of them present only once. Comments on this clone: Its antigen is as yet unknown.

Sample: non-Treg CD4+ T cells sorted from blood. The chain employs TRBV4-1 and TRBJ2-7; unclear D gene. The source is a human donor in good health. In DNA, the CDR3 is TGCGCCAGCAGCCAAGAAGGGCAGAGCTCCTACGAGCAGTACTTC. Translating it yields CASSQEGQSSYEQYF.